This is a list of T cell receptor beta chains from one sample in a study of cytomegalovirus exposure and HLA in healthy donors. TCRdb keeps only in-frame clones here, not all; method: immunoSEQ multiplex PCR. Found here are about 140,000 clones, approximately 79% of them singletons; the top ten hold 1.2%. Sequencing was performed on PBMCs. Source of these receptors: a female donor in good health and CMV-seronegative. Each CDR3 is given with its conserved first and last residue. The D gene is left open where the match is weak. Clone size appears in some rows only: once, few, many, or a class for an expanded clone.

CDR3 DNA: TGCGCCAGCAGCCAATGGGACAGGGAAAATCAGCCCCAGCATTTT
CDR3 protein: CASSQWDRENQPQHF
CDR3 length: 15
D gene: TRBD1
clone size: NA
J gene: TRBJ1-5
V gene: TRBV4-1

CDR3 DNA: TGTGCCAGCAGTTCCTGGCGGGAGGAGGACGACGAGCAGTACTTC
CDR3 protein: CASSSWREEDDEQYF
CDR3 length: 15
D gene: TRBD2
clone size: NA
J gene: TRBJ2-7
V gene: TRBV28

CDR3 DNA: TGTGCCAGCAGCATAACAGGGAGGCCCCAGCATTTT
CDR3 protein: CASSITGRPQHF
CDR3 length: 12
D gene: NA
clone size: NA
J gene: TRBJ1-5
V gene: TRBV7-9

CDR3 DNA: TGTGCCAGCAGTCCCGGGACAGGAGTCAATCAGCCCCAGCATTTT
CDR3 protein: CASSPGTGVNQPQHF
CDR3 length: 15
D gene: TRBD1
clone size: NA
J gene: TRBJ1-5
V gene: TRBV6-5

CDR3 DNA: TGCGCCAGCAGCCAAGAAACTAGTATGTCCTACAATGAGCAGTTCTTC
CDR3 protein: CASSQETSMSYNEQFF
CDR3 length: 16
D gene: NA
clone size: NA
J gene: TRBJ2-1
V gene: TRBV4-1

CDR3 DNA: TGTGCCAGCAGCTTGGCTTGGACAGGGCTCTCCTACGAGCAGTACTTC
CDR3 protein: CASSLAWTGLSYEQYF
CDR3 length: 16
D gene: TRBD1
clone size: NA
J gene: TRBJ2-7
V gene: TRBV11-2

CDR3 DNA: TGCGCCAGCAGTGACTCTCGGGGAAACGGCTACACCTTC
CDR3 protein: CASSDSRGNGYTF
CDR3 length: 13
D gene: NA
clone size: NA
J gene: TRBJ1-2
V gene: TRBV10-2

CDR3 DNA: TGTGCCAGCAGCTTACTAAGGACAGGCTACGAGCAGTACTTC
CDR3 protein: CASSLLRTGYEQYF
CDR3 length: 14
D gene: TRBD1
clone size: NA
J gene: TRBJ2-7
V gene: TRBV5-8

CDR3 DNA: TGTGCCTGGAGTGTGGGAGTCTACGAGCAGTACTTC
CDR3 protein: CAWSVGVYEQYF
CDR3 length: 12
D gene: NA
clone size: few
J gene: TRBJ2-7
V gene: TRBV30

CDR3 DNA: TGTGCCAGCACCCCGGGACTAGCGGAACGCACAGATACGCAGTATTTT
CDR3 protein: CASTPGLAERTDTQYF
CDR3 length: 16
D gene: TRBD2
clone size: NA
J gene: TRBJ2-3
V gene: TRBV2

CDR3 DNA: TGTGCCAGCAGTCCCAGGACAGGAATGGTAATGAACACTGAAGCTTTCTTT
CDR3 protein: CASSPRTGMVMNTEAFF
CDR3 length: 17
D gene: TRBD1
clone size: NA
J gene: TRBJ1-1
V gene: TRBV2

CDR3 DNA: TGTGCCAGCAGCCTAAACCGGGATCAGCCCCAGCATTTT
CDR3 protein: CASSLNRDQPQHF
CDR3 length: 13
D gene: NA
clone size: NA
J gene: TRBJ1-5
V gene: TRBV7-2

CDR3 DNA: TGCAGCGCCGAAACAGGGAGGGGGGATGGCTACACCTTC
CDR3 protein: CSAETGRGDGYTF
CDR3 length: 13
D gene: NA
clone size: NA
J gene: TRBJ1-2
V gene: TRBV29-1

CDR3 DNA: TGCGCCAGCAGCTTACAGGCTTCTAATGAAAAACTGTTTTTT
CDR3 protein: CASSLQASNEKLFF
CDR3 length: 14
D gene: NA
clone size: few
J gene: TRBJ1-4
V gene: TRBV5-1

CDR3 DNA: TGTGCTAGTGGTCCGGGCCCGGGGAGCTATGGCTACACCTTC
CDR3 protein: CASGPGPGSYGYTF
CDR3 length: 14
D gene: NA
clone size: NA
J gene: TRBJ1-2
V gene: TRBV12-5

CDR3 DNA: TGTGCCAGCAACACAGGGACAGGGGATACGGGGGCAAAAGAGACCCAGTACTTC
CDR3 protein: CASNTGTGDTGAKETQYF
CDR3 length: 18
D gene: TRBD1
clone size: NA
J gene: TRBJ2-5
V gene: TRBV6-4

CDR3 DNA: TGTGCCAGCAGTCTTACGGGACAGGGCTTCTACGAGCAGTACTTC
CDR3 protein: CASSLTGQGFYEQYF
CDR3 length: 15
D gene: TRBD1
clone size: NA
J gene: TRBJ2-7
V gene: TRBV2

CDR3 DNA: TGTGCCAGCAGTTTGGTGAGGGAGGTTGCGGAAGAGCAGTTCTTC
CDR3 protein: CASSLVREVAEEQFF
CDR3 length: 15
D gene: NA
clone size: NA
J gene: TRBJ2-1
V gene: TRBV27

CDR3 DNA: TGCGCCAGCAGCGGAAACAGGGAGTTAAGCTCCTACGAGCAGTACTTC
CDR3 protein: CASSGNRELSSYEQYF
CDR3 length: 16
D gene: NA
clone size: NA
J gene: TRBJ2-7
V gene: TRBV5-1

CDR3 DNA: TGTGCCAGCAGCTTAGGCGGAAAGGAAGCCAAAAACATTCAGTACTTC
CDR3 protein: CASSLGGKEAKNIQYF
CDR3 length: 16
D gene: NA
clone size: NA
J gene: TRBJ2-4
V gene: TRBV11-2

CDR3 DNA: TGTGCCAGCAGTTACGGTCTAGCGGGTTATGAGCAGTACTTC
CDR3 protein: CASSYGLAGYEQYF
CDR3 length: 14
D gene: TRBD2
clone size: few
J gene: TRBJ2-5
V gene: TRBV6-5

CDR3 DNA: TGTGCCAGCAGCTTAGCGCTTGTTAGCGGGAGGGCGGATACCTACGAGCAGTACTTC
CDR3 protein: CASSLALVSGRADTYEQYF
CDR3 length: 19
D gene: TRBD2
clone size: NA
J gene: TRBJ2-7
V gene: TRBV7-2

CDR3 DNA: TGTGCCAGCAGCTTTTCCTATACAGATACGCAGTATTTT
CDR3 protein: CASSFSYTDTQYF
CDR3 length: 13
D gene: NA
clone size: NA
J gene: TRBJ2-3
V gene: TRBV7-6

CDR3 DNA: TGCGCCAGCAGCCAAGATCCGGGACAGGGGAAGCCCCAGCATTTT
CDR3 protein: CASSQDPGQGKPQHF
CDR3 length: 15
D gene: TRBD1
clone size: few
J gene: TRBJ1-5
V gene: TRBV4-1

CDR3 DNA: TGTGCCTGGAGTGTACGAGGACAGATCTATGGCTACACCTTC
CDR3 protein: CAWSVRGQIYGYTF
CDR3 length: 14
D gene: NA
clone size: few
J gene: TRBJ1-2
V gene: TRBV30

CDR3 DNA: TGCGCCAGCAGCCCCACAGGGGGCATAAGGGAAAAACTGTTTTTT
CDR3 protein: CASSPTGGIREKLFF
CDR3 length: 15
D gene: TRBD1
clone size: NA
J gene: TRBJ1-4
V gene: TRBV5-1

CDR3 DNA: TGTGCCAGCTCACCACCGGGGAGGGGAGCCGGGGAGCTGTTTTTT
CDR3 protein: CASSPPGRGAGELFF
CDR3 length: 15
D gene: TRBD2
clone size: NA
J gene: TRBJ2-2
V gene: TRBV18

CDR3 DNA: TGTGCCTGGACCCGGGACAGGGTCACAGATACGCAGTATTTT
CDR3 protein: CAWTRDRVTDTQYF
CDR3 length: 14
D gene: TRBD1
clone size: NA
J gene: TRBJ2-3
V gene: TRBV30

CDR3 DNA: TGCGCCAGCAGCCATCCGCAAGGGGACTCCTACAATGAGCAGTTCTTC
CDR3 protein: CASSHPQGDSYNEQFF
CDR3 length: 16
D gene: NA
clone size: NA
J gene: TRBJ2-1
V gene: TRBV4-1

CDR3 DNA: TGTGCCAGCAGCTCCCGGACAGGGAGTGAGGGCACCGGGGAGCTGTTTTTT
CDR3 protein: CASSSRTGSEGTGELFF
CDR3 length: 17
D gene: TRBD1
clone size: NA
J gene: TRBJ2-2
V gene: TRBV11-1

CDR3 DNA: TGTGCCAGCAGTCAGACAGGGGTTTGGAATGAGCAGTTCTTC
CDR3 protein: CASSQTGVWNEQFF
CDR3 length: 14
D gene: TRBD1
clone size: NA
J gene: TRBJ2-1
V gene: TRBV2

CDR3 DNA: TGTGCCAGCAGCGCGCTAGCGGGCGGAACCTACGAGCAGTACTTC
CDR3 protein: CASSALAGGTYEQYF
CDR3 length: 15
D gene: TRBD2
clone size: NA
J gene: TRBJ2-7
V gene: TRBV5-6

CDR3 DNA: TGTGCCAGCAGGGCAACAGCCAACTCTGGAAACACCATATATTTT
CDR3 protein: CASRATANSGNTIYF
CDR3 length: 15
D gene: NA
clone size: NA
J gene: TRBJ1-3
V gene: TRBV2

CDR3 DNA: TGTGCCAGCTCACCCTCTACGACCCACTACGAGCAGTACTTC
CDR3 protein: CASSPSTTHYEQYF
CDR3 length: 14
D gene: NA
clone size: NA
J gene: TRBJ2-7
V gene: TRBV18

CDR3 DNA: TGTGCCAGCAGCCTAGACAGGTCGGATACGCAGTATTTT
CDR3 protein: CASSLDRSDTQYF
CDR3 length: 13
D gene: NA
clone size: NA
J gene: TRBJ2-3
V gene: TRBV7-2

CDR3 DNA: TGTGCCAGCAGCTGGGGGGGACCAGCGGGAGGCCCCCAAGAGACCCAGTACTTC
CDR3 protein: CASSWGGPAGGPQETQYF
CDR3 length: 18
D gene: TRBD2
clone size: few
J gene: TRBJ2-5
V gene: TRBV5-6

CDR3 DNA: TGTGCCAGCATTACCCCGGGACAGGGTCACTATGGCTACACCTTC
CDR3 protein: CASITPGQGHYGYTF
CDR3 length: 15
D gene: TRBD1
clone size: NA
J gene: TRBJ1-2
V gene: TRBV6-1

CDR3 DNA: TGTGCCAGCAGTATAGCCCGACCCCAAGATACGCAGTATTTT
CDR3 protein: CASSIARPQDTQYF
CDR3 length: 14
D gene: NA
clone size: few
J gene: TRBJ2-3
V gene: TRBV7-9

CDR3 DNA: TGTGCCAGCAGTTTGGACCAAAGGGGGGGGTGGGGGAGCAATCAGCCCCAGCATTTT
CDR3 protein: CASSLDQRGGWGSNQPQHF
CDR3 length: 19
D gene: NA
clone size: once
J gene: TRBJ1-5
V gene: TRBV28

CDR3 DNA: TGCGCCAGCAGCTCGGGACAGGCAGGTGAAGCTTTCTTT
CDR3 protein: CASSSGQAGEAFF
CDR3 length: 13
D gene: TRBD1
clone size: NA
J gene: TRBJ1-1
V gene: TRBV5-1

CDR3 DNA: TGTGCCAGCAGCTCCAGGGTGACTGTTGCGGGAGGAGTGTCTAGCACAGATACGCAGTATTTT
CDR3 protein: CASSSRVTVAGGVSSTDTQYF
CDR3 length: 21
D gene: TRBD2
clone size: NA
J gene: TRBJ2-3
V gene: TRBV7-6

CDR3 DNA: TGTGCCAGCAGTTACTACGGGAATGAGCAGTTCTTC
CDR3 protein: CASSYYGNEQFF
CDR3 length: 12
D gene: NA
clone size: NA
J gene: TRBJ2-1
V gene: TRBV6-5

CDR3 DNA: TGTGCCAGCAGCTCCGGACTAGCGGAAAACCGGGGCAATGAGCAGTTCTTC
CDR3 protein: CASSSGLAENRGNEQFF
CDR3 length: 17
D gene: TRBD2
clone size: few
J gene: TRBJ2-1
V gene: TRBV7-9

CDR3 DNA: TGTGCCAGCAGCCCCGGGACAGGGGTCCACGAGCAGTACTTC
CDR3 protein: CASSPGTGVHEQYF
CDR3 length: 14
D gene: TRBD1
clone size: NA
J gene: TRBJ2-7
V gene: TRBV7-9